This T cell receptor beta chain is from a study of blood T cell repertoires in COVID-19. As processed by the authors: For nucleated cells, counts were estimated from reference gene primer amplification. Here immunoSEQ multiplex PCR was the method, and the copy in TCRdb shows in-frame clones only, minus some. V and J calls and clone size come straight from that table; D and trimming were deduced from the DNA. The sample shows approximately 60,000 clones, approximately 80% of them seen only once. Germline trimming cut 3 bases from V and 3 bases from J; bases unmatched to any gene: 6. This CDR3 has 16 amino acids. CDR1 is MDHEN and CDR2 is SYDVKM in the germline V gene.

The sequencing sample was made of peripheral blood. The V call is TRBV28, the J call TRBJ1-5; 9 bases line up with TRBD1. This TCR was sampled from a woman of 80 years or more with acute or convalescent COVID-19. The CDR3 DNA reads TGTGCCAGCAGTTTCTGGGACAGGGTTATCAATCAGCCCCAGCATTTT. Amino acid sequence: CASSFWDRVINQPQHF.